This T cell receptor beta chain derives from a study of post-analysis software for immune sequencing data. This clonotype was seen many times. The antigen remains unidentified. Study-level findings and limits: There were roughly 5 TRBV segments more frequent in patients than controls, and TRBV5-6, TRBV5-1 and TRBV20-1 were among them.

Included in the TCR beta cDNA libraries were unique molecular identifiers. TCRdb ran MiXCR on the PCR reads and lists one entry per CDR3 protein. The table has some 240,000 distinct CDR3 sequences, approximately 34% seen once. V was shortened by 7 bases and J by 1 base, with 10 bases between the two germline ends. This CDR3 comprises 13 residues. Per the germline V gene, CDR1 is WNHNN and CDR2 is SYGVQD (reference sequence). The sequence was obtained from a girl aged 5-17 years with multiple sclerosis. Sequencing was done on a sample of blood. The chain employs TRBV10-1 and TRBJ1-1; tentative D call: TRBD1 (5 bases). The CDR3: CASMGPQNTEAFF. CDR3 in DNA: TGCGCCAGCATGGGACCTCAGAACACTGAAGCTTTCTTT.